This T cell receptor beta chain was captured in a study of vaccination and CD4 T cells after COVID-19. This clonotype was detected a few times. As yet, its antigen is unknown. Scientists ran DNA taken from cultured CD4+ T cells through the Oncomine TCR Beta short-read assay for sequencing. Genomic DNA was drawn out of CD4+ T cells grown in culture. TCRdb processed the PCR reads anew with MiXCR; each CDR3 protein has one entry. The repertoire holds some 7,000 distinct CDR3 sequences, 41% seen once, with roughly a third in the top ten. Sample treatment: roughly 10-day PBMC culture with coronavirus spike peptide pools or control peptides (ViraFEST assay). Gathering of the CD4+ T cells, from the unexposed donor, took place before the COVID-19 pandemic (2011-2018). The receptor was derived from a human donor in good health. Sequenced material: CD4+ T cells from blood, cultured in vitro.

CDR3 amino acids: CSAGENYGYTF. In nucleotides, the CDR3 is TGCAGTGCGGGTGAAAACTATGGCTACACCTTC. The V call is TRBV20-1, the J call TRBJ1-2; D call uncertain. Germline assignment: CDR1 DFQATT and CDR2 SNEGSKA (reference sequence). V lost 6 bases, J lost 2 bases, and 7 bases lay in between. There are 11 residues in the CDR3.